These 27 T cell receptor beta chains were all obtained from the same sample, sequenced in a study of OX40 agonist ivuxolimab in advanced cancers. Profiled with immunoSEQ multiplex PCR; TCRdb holds only in-frame clones, not every one. The sample shows tens of thousands of clones, 84% of them seen only once. Here the sequenced sample was CD4+ or CD8+ T cells sorted from blood, taken in a trial of the OX40 agonist ivuxolimab. These receptors came from an adult with an advanced solid tumor such as melanoma, head and neck, liver or kidney cancer.

The chain has TRBV29-1 and TRBJ1-5; no clear D. The CDR3 is 13 residues long. Looked up from germline, CDR1 is SQVTM and CDR2 is ANQGSEA. The V and J ends lost 6 bases and 0 bases respectively, with 9 bases between them. The CDR3 reads CSVAQASNQPQHF. DNA of the CDR3: TGCAGCGTCGCCCAGGCTAGCAATCAGCCCCAGCATTTT.

The chain couples TRBV6-5 to TRBJ1-2; D perhaps matches TRBD1 (5 bases). The V end was cut by 11 bases, the J end by 3 bases, with 19 bases between. This CDR3 is 14 amino acids long. From germline, CDR1 is MNHEY and CDR2 SVGAGI. The CDR3 loop is CAVGTAPWDYGYTF. Written as DNA, the CDR3 is TGTGCCGTCGGGACGGCACCATGGGACTATGGCTACACCTTC.

V usage is TRBV5-4 and J usage is TRBJ1-2; D is perhaps TRBD1 (5 bases). The V gene lost 0 bases and the J gene lost 5 bases, with 17 bases spanning the gap. Looked up from germline, CDR1 is SGHNT and CDR2 is YYREEE (reference sequence). The CDR3 extends over 16 amino acids. The CDR3 sequence is CASSLDSGIFLYGYTF. CDR3 sequence (DNA): TGTGCCAGCAGCTTGGATTCAGGGATCTTTTTGTATGGCTACACCTTC.

V and J are TRBV19 and TRBJ2-2; D is perhaps TRBD1 (6 bases). Germline CDR1 is LNHDA and CDR2 is SQIVND (reference sequence). V lost 4 bases, J lost 6 bases, and 9 bases lay in between. The CDR3 is made up of 13 amino acids. CDR3 sequence (DNA): TGTGCCAGTAGTACATCAGGGGCCGGGGAGCTGTTTTTT. This gives the protein CASSTSGAGELFF.

The DNA for the CDR3 is TGTGCCTCAGACCCAGGGGGGGCGGAAAACTATGGCTACACCTTC. Encoded protein: CASDPGGAENYGYTF. This chain connects TRBV28 to TRBJ1-2, with 7 positions matching TRBD1. Trimming removed 11 bases from V and 2 bases from J; junction bases left unmatched: 14. The CDR3 runs 15 residues. Germline CDR1 is MDHEN and CDR2 is SYDVKM.

The rearrangement links TRBV6-1 to TRBJ1-2, with TRBD1 as a possible D gene (6 bases). The germline V and J ends were trimmed by 6 bases and 4 bases, with 12 bases remaining between them. Germline loops: CDR1 MNHNS, CDR2 SASEGT. The CDR3 runs 13 residues. The DNA of the CDR3 is TGTGCCAGCAGAGCGGGGGCCTCCTATGGCTACACCTTC. Translating gives CASRAGASYGYTF.

The chain couples TRBV7-3 to TRBJ2-2; 7 bases line up with TRBD1. V shed 6 bases, J shed 1 base, and the junction held 11 bases outside the gene matches. The CDR3 covers 17 residues. Germline CDR1 SGHTA, CDR2 FQGTGA. The CDR3 DNA follows: TGTGCCAGCAGTAGGGACAGTTACTCGGGGAACACCGGGGAGCTGTTTTTT. It specifies CASSRDSYSGNTGELFF.

The chain is built from TRBV4-1 and TRBJ2-4; perhaps TRBD2 as D (6 bases). Trimming removed 5 bases at V and 0 bases at J, with 14 bases between. Per the germline V gene, CDR1 is MGHRA and CDR2 is YSYEKL. The CDR3 spans 16 residues. The CDR3 spells CASSEKAGLAKNIQYF. Written as DNA, the CDR3 is TGCGCCAGCAGCGAGAAGGCGGGGTTAGCCAAAAACATTCAGTACTTC.

V is TRBV6-5 and J is TRBJ2-2; 8 bases map to TRBD2. The CDR3 consists of 14 residues. CDR1 and CDR2 from the germline V gene are MNHEY and SVGAGI. Trimming removed 7 bases from V and 3 bases from J; junction bases left unmatched: 4. CDR3 sequence: CASIAGGYTGELFF. In DNA, the CDR3 is TGTGCCAGCATTGCGGGGGGCTACACCGGGGAGCTGTTTTTT.

The V gene is TRBV4-2, the J gene TRBJ2-7; the match to TRBD1 covers 9 bases. This CDR3 is built from 17 residues. V gave up 0 bases and J gave up 3 bases; unmatched junction bases: 9. Germline V CDR1 and CDR2: LGHNA, YNFKEQ. This chain's CDR3 is CASSQDWGQGDYYEQYF. The CDR3 DNA reads as TGTGCCAGCAGCCAAGATTGGGGACAGGGAGATTACTACGAGCAGTACTTC.

This chain joins TRBV2 and TRBJ2-1; a weak D match, TRBD2 (5 bases). The CDR3 has 13 amino acids. V gave up 8 bases and J gave up 4 bases, with 12 bases separating them. Per germline, CDR1 SNHLY and CDR2 FYNNEI. The CDR3 here is CASRGGEYNEQFF. For the CDR3, the DNA is TGTGCCAGCCGGGGTGGGGAATACAATGAGCAGTTCTTC.

The genes are TRBV20-1 and TRBJ2-2, with a tentative D call TRBD1 (6 bases). The CDR3 consists of 11 residues. The V end was cut by 5 bases, the J end by 7 bases, with 8 bases between. Germline CDR1 reads DFQATT; CDR2 reads SNEGSKA (reference sequence). The CDR3 loop is CSAYRVGELFF. The CDR3 DNA follows: TGCAGTGCTTACAGGGTCGGGGAGCTGTTTTTT.

The rearrangement links TRBV9 to TRBJ1-3; D call uncertain. Looked up from germline, CDR1 is SGDLS and CDR2 is YYNGEE. This CDR3 is 14 amino acids long. Trimming removed 4 bases at V and 4 bases at J, with 12 bases between. Here the CDR3 reads CASSPQSLGNTIYF. The CDR3, as DNA: TGTGCCAGCAGCCCCCAAAGCCTGGGAAACACCATATATTTT.

The table lists this clone with a few counts. DNA of the CDR3: TGTGCCAGCAGCAAAAATTGGGGGAACACTGAAGCTTTCTTT. This translates into CASSKNWGNTEAFF. The V call is TRBV21-1, the J call TRBJ1-1. TRBV21-1 is labeled a pseudogene. The CDR3 is 14 residues long.

This clone was seen a single time. The rearrangement joins TRBV29-1 to TRBJ2-3, with a possible D match to TRBD1 (5 bases). This CDR3 spans 13 amino acids. V lost 6 bases, J lost 2 bases, and 12 bases lay in between. Germline V gives CDR1 SQVTM, CDR2 ANQGSEA. In nucleotides, the CDR3 is TGCAGCGTAAAACAGGTTATCACAGATACGCAGTATTTT. Protein product: CSVKQVITDTQYF.

Worth noting for this clone: One junction end disagrees with the germline gene, perhaps due to a read error. J is TRBJ2-2 and V is TRBV4-3, with TRBD2 matching 10 bases. The CDR3 loop spans 15 amino acids. The germline V gene encodes CDR1 LGHNA and CDR2 YSLEER. CDR3 sequence reads: CASGQAGGPPGELFF. Here the CDR3 DNA reads TGCGCCAGCGGCCAAGCGGGGGGGCCCCCCGGGGAGCTGTTTTTT.

This chain uses TRBV7-9 with TRBJ1-2; 8 positions match TRBD1. This CDR3 region has 16 residues. The J segment lost 5 bases and the V segment lost 0 bases, leaving 8 bases of the junction unmatched. The V gene's germline CDR1 is SEHNR and CDR2 FQNEAQ (reference sequence). The CDR3 loop reads CASSLAPEQGEYGYTF. DNA for the CDR3: TGTGCCAGCAGCTTAGCCCCTGAACAGGGGGAGTATGGCTACACCTTC.

In this sample, this clone turned up a few times. This CDR3 is CASSYRRRLDTEAFF. The CDR3, as DNA: TGTGCCAGCAGTTACCGTCGAAGGTTGGACACTGAAGCTTTCTTT. This chain connects TRBV6-5 to TRBJ1-1, with D uncertain. V lost 2 bases to trimming and J lost 3 bases, with 13 bases between them. CDR1 is MNHEY, CDR2 SVGAGI, per germline. The CDR3 totals 15 residues.

The chain recombines TRBV28 with TRBJ2-6; D is unresolved. CDR1 MDHEN and CDR2 SYDVKM come from the germline V gene. Trimming stripped 5 bases from V and 0 bases from J, with 11 bases between. The CDR3 runs to 16 residues. CDR3 loop: CASSRSDGSGANVLTF. The CDR3 coding sequence is TGTGCCAGCAGTCGCTCGGACGGCTCTGGGGCCAACGTCCTGACTTTC.

The CDR3 DNA is TGTGCCAGCAGTTACTCGAATCCCCCAGGGACAATTGAGCAGTTCTTC. The encoded protein is CASSYSNPPGTIEQFF. The chain links TRBV6-5 to TRBJ2-1, with D maybe TRBD1 (6 bases). The germline CDR1 and CDR2 sequences are MNHEY and SVGAGI. The CDR3 covers 16 residues. V was trimmed by 0 bases and J by 9 bases, leaving 18 bases between them.

The DNA for the CDR3 is TGTGCCAGCAGTCCTTCGACTGGGTTAGATACGCAGTATTTT. Translation: CASSPSTGLDTQYF. V and J are TRBV25-1 and TRBJ2-3; no clear D gene. CDR1 MGHDK and CDR2 SYGVNS come from the germline V gene. Trimming removed 5 bases at V and 5 bases at J, with 14 bases between. This CDR3 spans 14 amino acids.

V and J are TRBV6-5 and TRBJ1-2; 7 positions match TRBD1. V was pared by 1 base and J by 3 bases, with 2 bases of the junction left unmatched. Germline V gene lookup returns CDR1 MNHEY and CDR2 SVGAGI. The CDR3 has 14 amino acids. The CDR3 DNA is TGTGCCAGCAGTTACTTACAGGGGCACTATGGCTACACCTTC. This gives the protein CASSYLQGHYGYTF.

A single count supports this clone. The chain employs TRBV25-1 and TRBJ2-7; the match to TRBD2 covers 12 bases. V trimming: 4 bases; J trimming: 3 bases; junction bases outside the gene matches: 4. Germline V gene lookup returns CDR1 MGHDK and CDR2 SYGVNS. The CDR3 is 15 amino acids. The CDR3 region has the DNA TGTGCCAGCAGTGGGCTAGCGGGGGGGCTCTACGAGCAGTACTTC. Translation gives CASSGLAGGLYEQYF.

The table lists this clone with a count of one. V and J are TRBV27 and TRBJ2-1; the D is unclear. The V end was cut by 0 bases, the J end by 2 bases, with 8 bases between. Germline V CDR1 and CDR2: MNHEY, SMNVEV (reference sequence). This CDR3 spans 15 amino acids. The CDR3: CASSLSSTTYNEQFF. CDR3 nucleotides: TGTGCCAGCAGTTTATCGAGTACAACCTACAATGAGCAGTTCTTC.

This clone came up once. The V call is TRBV28, the J call TRBJ1-1; tentatively, D is TRBD1 (5 bases). V was pared by 10 bases and J by 6 bases, with 18 bases between. Germline CDR1 MDHEN, CDR2 SYDVKM. This CDR3 spans 13 amino acids. For the CDR3, the DNA is TGTGCCACCGAGGGGTTCCCTCGGGCTGAAGCTTTCTTT. It translates to CATEGFPRAEAFF.

The chain links TRBV9 to TRBJ2-2, with TRBD2 as a possible D gene (6 bases). Germline-derived CDR1 and CDR2 are SGDLS and YYNGEE. The V and J ends lost 0 bases and 6 bases respectively, with 9 bases between them. The CDR3 loop spans 14 amino acids. CDR3 in amino acids: CASSVVGEAGELFF. CDR3 coding DNA: TGTGCCAGCAGCGTAGTAGGGGAGGCCGGGGAGCTGTTTTTT.

The chain is built from TRBV2 and TRBJ1-4, with unresolved D. The length of the CDR3 is 13 residues. V dropped 7 bases and J dropped 8 bases, with 14 bases sitting between them. Germline V gives CDR1 SNHLY, CDR2 FYNNEI. CDR3 amino acids: CASIWEAAEKLFF. The CDR3 bases are TGTGCCAGCATCTGGGAGGCGGCCGAAAAACTGTTTTTT.